A single sample is the source of the 24 T cell receptor beta chains below, sequenced in a study of cytomegalovirus exposure and HLA in healthy donors. The PCR used 60 Vbeta and 13 Jbeta primers. Produced via immunoSEQ multiplex PCR; TCRdb's table is partial and in-frame only. This table holds some 170,000 clones, approximately 70% found once. The sequenced sample was PBMCs. Every receptor here comes from a human donor in good health.

The sample holds one count of this clone. This rearrangement joins TRBV7-3 to TRBJ1-1; 7 bases align to TRBD1. Germline V gene lookup returns CDR1 SGHTA and CDR2 FQGTGA. The CDR3 runs 15 residues. The J segment lost 3 bases and the V segment lost 5 bases, leaving 9 bases of the junction unmatched. The CDR3 nucleotides read TGTGCCAGCAGCCCCTCGGGCAGGGGGGACACTGAAGCTTTCTTT. Its protein product is CASSPSGRGDTEAFF.

This chain connects TRBV7-6 to TRBJ2-2; D perhaps matches TRBD2 (6 bases). Trimming stripped 1 base from V and 7 bases from J, with 16 bases between. Germline V lookup: CDR1 SGHVS, CDR2 FNYEAQ. There are 16 residues in the CDR3. The CDR3 DNA reads as TGTGCCAGCAGCTTAGTGGCAGGCCCGGGGGTCGGGGAGCTGTTTTTT. This translates into CASSLVAGPGVGELFF.

J is TRBJ2-7 and V is TRBV5-1; 10 nucleotides agree with TRBD1. Germline V gene sequence: CDR1 SGHRS, CDR2 YFSETQ. This CDR3 has 14 residues. V was clipped by 4 bases and J by 4 bases; unmatched bases: 5. The CDR3 is CASSGPDRGYEQYF. The CDR3 region has the DNA TGCGCCAGCAGCGGACCGGACAGGGGGTACGAGCAGTACTTC.

The chain links TRBV6-6 to TRBJ1-2, with D hard to call. The germline V gene has CDR1 MNHNY and CDR2 SVGAGI (reference sequence). CDR3 length equals 13 residues. Trimming took off 7 bases at V and 0 bases at J, with 9 bases between the two ends. CDR3 in DNA: TGTGCCAGCACCTACGTCACTAACTATGGCTACACCTTC. It is translated as CASTYVTNYGYTF.

The rearrangement joins TRBV27 to TRBJ1-1; D is uncertain. The CDR3 runs 15 residues. Per the germline V gene, CDR1 is MNHEY and CDR2 is SMNVEV (reference sequence). Trimming stripped 1 base from V and 1 base from J, with 10 bases between. The chain's CDR3 is CASSLWFTGNTEAFF. CDR3 nucleotide sequence: TGTGCCAGCAGTTTATGGTTTACGGGGAACACTGAAGCTTTCTTT.

This chain connects TRBV19 to TRBJ2-7, with D tentatively TRBD1 (6 bases). This CDR3 has 14 residues. The V end was cut by 3 bases, the J end by 3 bases, with 12 bases between. Germline V gene data show CDR1 as LNHDA and CDR2 as SQIVND (reference sequence). The CDR3 reads CASSISRGGYEQYF. For the CDR3, the DNA is TGTGCCAGTAGTATCTCGCGAGGGGGCTACGAGCAGTACTTC.

This clone was detected once. The V call is TRBV11-3, the J call TRBJ2-1; D is possibly TRBD1 (5 bases). The CDR3 has 14 residues. Trimming took off 4 bases at V and 10 bases at J, with 17 bases between the two ends. Germline CDR1 is SGHNT and CDR2 is YENEEA. CDR3 DNA sequence: TGTGCCAGCAGCTCCCAAAGGGGCCTCGGGGAGCAGTTCTTC. As protein: CASSSQRGLGEQFF.

This chain links TRBV27 with TRBJ2-7, with D perhaps TRBD2 (7 bases). CDR1 and CDR2 from the germline V gene are MNHEY and SMNVEV (reference sequence). The V and J ends lost 3 bases and 1 base respectively, with 10 bases between them. CDR3 size: 14 residues. The DNA for the CDR3 is TGTGCCAGCAGTTTGGGGGGGCCATCCTACGAGCAGTACTTC. Its protein is CASSLGGPSYEQYF.

This chain uses TRBV7-3 with TRBJ1-1; 7 bases agree with TRBD1. CDR1 SGHTA and CDR2 FQGTGA come from the germline V gene. The junction had 4 bases not matched to a gene; V was cut back by 2 bases and J by 1 base. This CDR3 comprises 15 residues. The CDR3 loop reads CASSLEGGGNTEAFF. CDR3 nucleotide sequence: TGTGCCAGCAGCTTAGAAGGGGGCGGGAACACTGAAGCTTTCTTT.

The chain has TRBV29-1 and TRBJ1-3; the D gene is possibly TRBD1 (6 bases). Germline V gives CDR1 SQVTM, CDR2 ANQGSEA. This CDR3 spans 13 amino acids. Between the trimmed V and J ends, which lost 3 bases and 1 base, there was a span of 7 bases. The CDR3 sequence is CSVDQGSGNTIYF. As DNA, the CDR3 is TGCAGCGTTGACCAGGGGTCTGGAAACACCATATATTTT.

The V call is TRBV19, the J call TRBJ1-4; D unresolved. The V gene's germline CDR1 is LNHDA and CDR2 SQIVND (reference sequence). There are 14 residues in the CDR3. V was shortened by 3 bases and J by 1 base, with 6 bases between the two germline ends. In DNA form, the CDR3 reads TGTGCCAGTAGTATGCTAGGAACTAATGAAAAACTGTTTTTT. It yields the protein CASSMLGTNEKLFF.

Regarding this clone: In the same sample, other DNA sequences code for this CDR3. V and J are TRBV5-1 and TRBJ1-6; the match to TRBD1 covers 8 bases. V trimming: 0 bases; J trimming: 10 bases; junction bases outside the gene matches: 6. CDR1 is SGHRS, CDR2 YFSETQ, per germline. The CDR3 extends over 15 amino acids. The CDR3 DNA follows: TGCGCCAGCAGCTTGGCTGGACAGGGAAGATCACCCCTCCACTTT. It encodes CASSLAGQGRSPLHF.

This chain connects TRBV14 to TRBJ2-7, with 9 positions matching TRBD1. This CDR3 comprises 16 residues. The germline V gene encodes CDR1 SGHDN and CDR2 FVKESK. Trimming cost V 3 bases and J 2 bases; bases outside gene matches: 8. CDR3 DNA: TGTGCCAGCAGCCAGGCCACCGGGACAGGGACCTACGAGCAGTACTTC. This encodes CASSQATGTGTYEQYF.

This clone has a handful of counts. The chain joins TRBV6-1 to TRBJ1-3, with D hard to call. The germline CDR1 and CDR2 sequences are MNHNS and SASEGT. The CDR3 length is 14 residues. V lost 5 bases and J lost 1, with 9 bases in between. CDR3 DNA: TGTGCCAGCAGTAAAGACAATTCTGGAAACACCATATATTTT. This sequence encodes CASSKDNSGNTIYF.

The chain combines TRBV11-2 with TRBJ2-1; 9 nucleotides line up with TRBD1. Germline V gene sequence: CDR1 SGHAT, CDR2 FQNNGV. V shed 1 base, J shed 2 bases, and the junction held 0 bases outside the gene matches. This CDR3 is built from 15 residues. For the CDR3, the DNA is TGTGCCAGCAGCTTAGGGACAGGGGCCTACAATGAGCAGTTCTTC. Amino acids: CASSLGTGAYNEQFF.

J is TRBJ2-5 and V is TRBV4-2; D is possibly TRBD2 (5 bases). The DNA end favors TRBJ2-7, so the J call may be wrong. The CDR3 runs 16 residues. Looked up from germline, CDR1 is LGHNA and CDR2 is YNFKEQ. The CDR3 region has the DNA TGTGCCAGCAGCCAAGATCAACGGGGTTACTCCTACGAGCAGTACTTC. Its protein product is CASSQDQRGYSYEQYF.

This clone was picked up a small number of times. The chain is built from TRBV2 and TRBJ2-5; 10 bases are shared with TRBD2. This CDR3 is 14 amino acids long. The V segment lost 5 bases and the J segment 5 bases; nucleotides outside the gene matches: 5. Germline V gene sequence: CDR1 SNHLY, CDR2 FYNNEI. CDR3 residues: CASSLLAGQETQYF. The CDR3 bases are TGTGCCAGCAGTTTACTAGCGGGGCAGGAGACCCAGTACTTC.

The chain links TRBV9 to TRBJ2-3; TRBD2 matches at 8 bases. This CDR3 comprises 15 residues. Trimming removed 2 bases from V and 4 bases from J; junction bases left unmatched: 6. Germline CDR1 is SGDLS and CDR2 is YYNGEE. CDR3 in DNA: TGTGCCAGCAGCGTTAACGGGGGGGGCGCAGATACGCAGTATTTT. Amino acid sequence: CASSVNGGGADTQYF.

This clone was observed once. J is TRBJ2-1 and V is TRBV9; a weak D match, TRBD2 (6 bases). Germline V gene data show CDR1 as SGDLS and CDR2 as YYNGEE. The CDR3 covers 16 residues. V dropped 4 bases and J dropped 2 bases, with 16 bases sitting between them. In DNA, the CDR3 is TGTGCCAGCAGCCCTCGACTAGTAGCTGCCTACAATGAGCAGTTCTTC. Its translation: CASSPRLVAAYNEQFF.

CDR3 region: CASSLDQGERRGETQYF. In DNA, the CDR3 is TGTGCCAGCAGCTTAGACCAGGGGGAACGACGGGGGGAGACCCAGTACTTC. The genes are TRBV11-1 and TRBJ2-5; possible D gene TRBD1, 7 bases. Per germline, CDR1 SGHAT and CDR2 FQDESV (reference sequence). Between the trimmed V and J ends, which lost 1 base and 5 bases, there was a span of 20 bases. This CDR3 region has 17 residues.

V is TRBV5-8 and J is TRBJ2-7; TRBD2 is a possible D gene (5 bases). Trimming pared 0 bases from V and 6 bases from J, leaving 13 bases between. CDR1 is SGHTS, CDR2 YDEGEE, per germline. This CDR3 is 14 amino acids long. Written as DNA, the CDR3 is TGTGCCAGCAGCTTGGCTGAGAGGGCCGCCGAGCAGTACTTC. Protein product: CASSLAERAAEQYF.

The chain joins TRBV7-6 to TRBJ2-5; 9 bases map to TRBD2. With 1 base clipped from V and 4 bases from J, the junction kept 10 bases outside the gene matches. Looked up from germline, CDR1 is SGHVS and CDR2 is FNYEAQ. CDR3 size: 17 residues. CDR3 residues: CASSLGLAGFGGETQYF. CDR3 DNA sequence: TGTGCCAGCAGCTTAGGGCTAGCGGGGTTCGGGGGAGAGACCCAGTACTTC.

The chain recombines TRBV7-9 with TRBJ2-7; no definite D call. CDR3 length: 14 amino acids. V was shortened by 4 bases and J by 4 bases, with 14 bases between the two germline ends. Germline V lookup: CDR1 SEHNR, CDR2 FQNEAQ (reference sequence). CDR3 bases: TGTGCCAGCAGCTATCTAGGCCTTGATTACGAGCAGTACTTC. It is translated as CASSYLGLDYEQYF.

This chain joins TRBV5-6 and TRBJ2-5; 9 bases map to TRBD2. The CDR3 sequence is 15 residues long. Germline-derived CDR1 and CDR2 are SGHDT and YYEEEE. V was pared by 6 bases and J by 4 bases, with 10 bases of the junction left unmatched. The CDR3 loop reads CASTFRSGGTETQYF. The DNA of the CDR3 is TGTGCCAGCACCTTCCGAAGCGGGGGGACAGAGACCCAGTACTTC.